A selection of T cell receptor beta chains follows, all from one sample in a study of cytomegalovirus exposure and HLA in healthy donors. Profiled with immunoSEQ multiplex PCR; TCRdb holds only in-frame clones, not every one. The data contain roughly 77,000 clones, around 84% of them singletons. The sample comprised PBMCs. The origin of the receptors is a middle-aged man in good health and CMV-seronegative. Both conserved end residues are part of each CDR3. The order of the fields is CDR3 protein, CDR3 DNA, clone size, J gene, V gene, D gene. The D gene is left open where the match is weak. Only some rows state a clone size, as once, few, many or a class for expanded clones.

CDR3: CASSLGQGGIYGYTF
DNA: TGTGCCAGCAGTTTAGGGCAGGGGGGAATCTATGGCTACACCTTC
size: .
J: TRBJ1-2
V: TRBV28
D: TRBD1

CDR3: CASSLMRRPGETQYF
DNA: TGTGCCAGCAGCTTAATGCGGAGGCCGGGAGAGACCCAGTACTTC
size: .
J: TRBJ2-5
V: TRBV7-2
D: .

CDR3: CASSPSGSGLREQYF
DNA: TGTGCCAGCAGCCCTAGCGGGAGCGGCCTACGCGAGCAGTACTTC
size: .
J: TRBJ2-7
V: TRBV7-2
D: TRBD2

CDR3: CASSLGAVGGYTF
DNA: TGTGCCAGCAGTTTGGGTGCGGTTGGCGGCTACACCTTC
size: .
J: TRBJ1-2
V: TRBV27
D: .

CDR3: CASSPGVRNQPQHF
DNA: TGTGCCAGCAGCCCAGGGGTGCGCAATCAGCCCCAGCATTTT
size: .
J: TRBJ1-5
V: TRBV5-8
D: .

CDR3: CASSSYTGGSYEQYF
DNA: TGTGCCAGCAGTTCCTACACAGGGGGCTCTTACGAGCAGTACTTC
size: .
J: TRBJ2-7
V: TRBV28
D: TRBD1

CDR3: CASSLSGGRETQYF
DNA: TGTGCCAGCAGTTTATCGGGAGGGCGGGAGACCCAGTACTTC
size: .
J: TRBJ2-5
V: TRBV28
D: TRBD2

CDR3: CASSTRRQGGDSNQPQHF
DNA: TGTGCCAGCAGCACCCGACGACAGGGCGGGGATAGCAATCAGCCCCAGCATTTT
size: once
J: TRBJ1-5
V: TRBV5-5
D: TRBD1

CDR3: CASSKGIGVTNQPQHF
DNA: TGTGCCAGCAGTAAGGGAATAGGGGTCACGAATCAGCCCCAGCATTTT
size: .
J: TRBJ1-5
V: TRBV28
D: .

CDR3: CATSGLTGFTDTQYF
DNA: TGTGCCACCAGCGGATTGACAGGATTCACAGATACGCAGTATTTT
size: few
J: TRBJ2-3
V: TRBV15
D: .

CDR3: CASSSNRVAKNEQFF
DNA: TGTGCCAGCAGTTCTAACCGGGTTGCAAAAAATGAGCAGTTCTTC
size: .
J: TRBJ2-1
V: TRBV27
D: .

CDR3: CASRETDGGANTIYF
DNA: TGTGCCAGCAGGGAGACAGACGGGGGGGCAAACACCATATATTTT
size: .
J: TRBJ1-3
V: TRBV28
D: .

CDR3: CASSTEQNYEQYF
DNA: TGTGCCAGCAGCACCGAACAGAACTACGAGCAGTACTTC
size: .
J: TRBJ2-7
V: TRBV5-4
D: .

CDR3: CASSFGVQGASGELFF
DNA: TGTGCCAGCAGCTTCGGGGTCCAGGGGGCGTCCGGGGAGCTGTTTTTT
size: .
J: TRBJ2-2
V: TRBV7-3
D: TRBD1

CDR3: CASSSTTGLNEQFF
DNA: TGTGCTAGCAGCTCCACCACAGGGTTAAATGAGCAGTTCTTC
size: .
J: TRBJ2-1
V: TRBV7-7
D: .

CDR3: CASSPGTSVTGELFF
DNA: TGCGCCAGCAGCCCCGGGACTAGCGTCACCGGGGAGCTGTTTTTT
size: .
J: TRBJ2-2
V: TRBV5-1
D: TRBD2

CDR3: CAWSVLTGTTEAFF
DNA: TGTGCCTGGAGTGTACTCACAGGGACCACTGAAGCTTTCTTT
size: .
J: TRBJ1-1
V: TRBV30
D: .

CDR3: CSVPSGGGEQYF
DNA: TGCAGCGTCCCGAGCGGCGGGGGAGAGCAGTACTTC
size: .
J: TRBJ2-7
V: TRBV29-1
D: TRBD2

CDR3: CASSERTGGLKSGNTIYF
DNA: TGCGCCAGCAGTGAAAGGACAGGGGGCCTAAAATCCGGAAACACCATATATTTT
size: .
J: TRBJ1-3
V: TRBV10-1
D: TRBD1

CDR3: CASRPTGDGNTIYF
DNA: TGTGCCAGCAGGCCCACAGGGGACGGAAACACCATATATTTT
size: few
J: TRBJ1-3
V: TRBV6-1
D: TRBD1

CDR3: CASNKGGFMNTEAFF
DNA: TGTGCCAGCAACAAAGGAGGATTCATGAACACTGAAGCTTTCTTT
size: .
J: TRBJ1-1
V: TRBV28
D: .

CDR3: CASSYLRGPWEAFF
DNA: TGTGCCAGCAGTTACCTCAGGGGGCCTTGGGAAGCTTTCTTT
size: .
J: TRBJ1-1
V: TRBV6-6
D: TRBD1

CDR3: CASSVEDGRAWNEQFF
DNA: TGTGCCAGCAGCGTAGAGGACGGGAGGGCATGGAATGAGCAGTTCTTC
size: .
J: TRBJ2-1
V: TRBV9
D: TRBD2

CDR3: CASSQDALAGTSYEQYF
DNA: TGCGCCAGCAGCCAAGATGCTCTAGCGGGCACCTCCTACGAGCAGTACTTC
size: .
J: TRBJ2-7
V: TRBV4-3
D: TRBD2

CDR3: CASSFTRGRTEAFF
DNA: TGTGCCAGCAGTTTTACAAGGGGAAGGACTGAAGCTTTCTTT
size: .
J: TRBJ1-1
V: TRBV28
D: .

CDR3: CAAHGASGSKETQYF
DNA: TGTGCCGCCCACGGGGCTAGCGGGAGTAAAGAGACCCAGTACTTC
size: .
J: TRBJ2-5
V: TRBV6-5
D: TRBD2

CDR3: CASSSGQARETQYF
DNA: TGTGCCAGCAGCTCGGGACAGGCTCGAGAGACCCAGTACTTC
size: .
J: TRBJ2-5
V: TRBV11-3
D: TRBD1

CDR3: CASSPQGQGNAYEQYF
DNA: TGTGCCAGCAGCCCGCAGGGACAGGGGAACGCCTACGAGCAGTACTTC
size: few
J: TRBJ2-7
V: TRBV5-8
D: TRBD1

CDR3: CASSKDRGSTDTQYF
DNA: TGTGCCAGCAGCAAGGACAGGGGGAGCACAGATACGCAGTATTTT
size: once
J: TRBJ2-3
V: TRBV5-6
D: TRBD1

CDR3: CASSLGQVMSGYTF
DNA: TGCGCCAGCAGCCTGGGACAGGTGATGAGTGGCTACACCTTC
size: .
J: TRBJ1-2
V: TRBV5-1
D: TRBD1

CDR3: CASSEKRGPSNQPQHF
DNA: TGTGCCAGCAGTGAAAAAAGGGGGCCTAGCAATCAGCCCCAGCATTTT
size: .
J: TRBJ1-5
V: TRBV6-1
D: TRBD1

CDR3: CSVDGSPGGYGYTF
DNA: TGCAGCGTGGACGGGTCCCCAGGGGGCTATGGCTACACCTTC
size: .
J: TRBJ1-2
V: TRBV29-1
D: TRBD1

CDR3: CASSESVGGFGANVLTF
DNA: TGCGCCAGCAGTGAGTCTGTTGGGGGCTTTGGGGCCAACGTCCTGACTTTC
size: .
J: TRBJ2-6
V: TRBV10-2
D: .

CDR3: CASSLGQGLPYEQYF
DNA: TGTGCCAGCAGTTTGGGTCAGGGACTTCCCTACGAGCAGTACTTC
size: .
J: TRBJ2-7
V: TRBV28
D: .

CDR3: CSVEWATYQETQYF
DNA: TGCAGCGTTGAATGGGCCACGTACCAAGAGACCCAGTACTTC
size: .
J: TRBJ2-5
V: TRBV29-1
D: .

CDR3: CASSEGLADYNEQFF
DNA: TGTGCCAGCAGTGAGGGACTAGCGGACTACAATGAGCAGTTCTTC
size: .
J: TRBJ2-1
V: TRBV6-4
D: TRBD2

CDR3: CASSLDGREVNYGYTF
DNA: TGTGCCAGCAGCTTAGATGGGAGGGAGGTAAACTATGGCTACACCTTC
size: .
J: TRBJ1-2
V: TRBV7-9
D: .

CDR3: CASSPGTGNAPQHF
DNA: TGTGCCAGCAGCCCCGGGACAGGGAATGCGCCCCAGCATTTT
size: .
J: TRBJ1-5
V: TRBV4-2
D: TRBD1

CDR3: CASSPLAGAHTDTQYF
DNA: TGTGCCAGCAGCCCCCTAGCGGGAGCCCACACAGATACGCAGTATTTT
size: .
J: TRBJ2-3
V: TRBV7-2
D: TRBD2

CDR3: CASSFTLTGNYGYTF
DNA: TGTGCCAGCAGTTTCACGCTGACAGGGAACTATGGCTACACCTTC
size: .
J: TRBJ1-2
V: TRBV7-8
D: TRBD1

CDR3: CASTSSGNTIYF
DNA: TGTGCCAGCACGTCCTCTGGAAACACCATATATTTT
size: few
J: TRBJ1-3
V: TRBV13
D: .

CDR3: CASSQPFGLADTDTQYF
DNA: TGTGCCAGCAGTCAACCCTTTGGGTTAGCGGACACAGATACGCAGTATTTT
size: few
J: TRBJ2-3
V: TRBV28
D: .

CDR3: CASSLGSGYGYTF
DNA: TGCGCCAGCAGCTTGGGATCAGGGTATGGCTACACCTTC
size: .
J: TRBJ1-2
V: TRBV5-1
D: .

CDR3: CASSELQGVQSYNEQFF
DNA: TGTGCCAGCAGCGAACTACAGGGGGTGCAGTCCTACAATGAGCAGTTCTTC
size: .
J: TRBJ2-1
V: TRBV7-6
D: TRBD1